The present T cell receptor beta chain was sequenced within a study of cytomegalovirus exposure and HLA in healthy donors. The data were produced by immunoSEQ multiplex PCR, yet TCRdb's version contains in-frame clones alone and is incomplete. Of approximately 220,000 clones listed, about 89% are singletons. Study-level findings and limits: There were a few CMV-associated chains whose specificity for CMV antigens was confirmed in vitro.

The CDR3 contains 16 residues. V shed 8 bases, J shed 6 bases, and the junction held 16 bases outside the gene matches. CDR1 and CDR2 from the germline V gene are MGHDK and SYGVNS. Comment on this clone: Its antigen is still unknown.

Separate from the approximately 670-subject first cohort, the 120-subject validation cohort was the one that the donors belonged to. The V call is TRBV25-1, the J call TRBJ2-5; 9 nucleotides match TRBD2. The source material was PBMCs. The TCR was taken from a woman aged 18-35 years in good health and CMV-seronegative. The CDR3 coding sequence is TGTGCCAGCTCTGAAGAGGTCAGGACTAGCGAACAGACCCAGTACTTC. Encoded protein: CASSEEVRTSEQTQYF.